These T cell receptor beta chains were read from a single sample in a study of tumor-infiltrating lymphocytes in localized non-small cell lung cancer. Using immunoSEQ multiplex PCR, the repertoire was profiled, and TCRdb retains in-frame clones only, with some absent. The repertoire includes 11,000 to 15,000 clones, roughly 75% of them detected once, and approximately 20% sits in the top ten. The sample taken for sequencing was uninvolved lung tissue not adjacent to the tumor. These receptors came from a human donor with non-small cell lung cancer. CDR3s include the opening cysteine and the closing phenylalanine or tryptophan. D genes are given only for firm matches. Size values are once, few and many counts, or a class for expanded clones, and some rows have none.

size: NA
D: NA
V: TRBV14
J: TRBJ1-2
CDR3: CASSQGIVGRFIGYTF
DNA: TGTGCCAGCAGCCAAGGGATCGTGGGCAGGTTTATTGGCTACACCTTC

size: NA
D: NA
V: TRBV7-2
J: TRBJ1-1
CDR3: CASSLRPGLNTEAFF
DNA: TGTGCCAGCAGCTTACGGCCGGGGCTGAACACTGAAGCTTTCTTT

size: NA
D: NA
V: TRBV5-6
J: TRBJ1-2
CDR3: CASSLRGFYYGYTF
DNA: TGTGCCAGCAGCTTGAGGGGTTTTTACTATGGCTACACCTTC

size: NA
D: NA
V: TRBV25-1
J: TRBJ2-7
CDR3: CASSELGQGLHEQYF
DNA: TGTGCCAGCAGTGAATTGGGGCAGGGGCTCCACGAGCAGTACTTC

size: NA
D: NA
V: TRBV7-9
J: TRBJ2-7
CDR3: CASSLDGYGEQYF
DNA: TGTGCCAGCAGCTTAGACGGTTACGGCGAGCAGTACTTC

size: medium-sized
D: NA
V: TRBV6-1
J: TRBJ1-1
CDR3: CASIPGSYTEAFF
DNA: TGTGCCAGCATCCCCGGGTCCTACACTGAAGCTTTCTTT

size: NA
D: TRBD1
V: TRBV2
J: TRBJ2-4
CDR3: CASSEVGTVSAKNIQYF
DNA: TGTGCCAGCAGTGAAGTAGGGACAGTCTCAGCCAAAAACATTCAGTACTTC

size: few
D: NA
V: TRBV9
J: TRBJ2-7
CDR3: CASSGLSYEQYF
DNA: TGTGCCAGCAGCGGCCTCTCCTACGAGCAGTACTTC

size: once
D: NA
V: TRBV5-1
J: TRBJ2-1
CDR3: CASSSGPGNNEQFF
DNA: TGCGCCAGCAGCTCCGGGCCGGGAAACAATGAGCAGTTCTTC

size: medium-sized
D: NA
V: TRBV5-1
J: TRBJ1-1
CDR3: CASSLAVVTGGEAFF
DNA: TGCGCCAGCAGCTTGGCCGTTGTCACGGGGGGCGAAGCTTTCTTT

size: NA
D: NA
V: TRBV5-8
J: TRBJ2-7
CDR3: CASRHVGSDYEQYF
DNA: TGTGCCAGCAGACACGTTGGGTCCGACTACGAGCAGTACTTC

size: NA
D: NA
V: TRBV19
J: TRBJ2-3
CDR3: CASSIGRASTDTQYF
DNA: TGTGCCAGTAGTATCGGACGGGCCAGCACAGATACGCAGTATTTT

size: NA
D: NA
V: TRBV6-1
J: TRBJ2-7
CDR3: CASSEHREQYF
DNA: TGTGCCAGCAGTGAACATCGGGAGCAGTACTTC

size: NA
D: NA
V: TRBV19
J: TRBJ1-1
CDR3: CATKRGTEAFF
DNA: TGTGCCACTAAACGTGGGACTGAAGCTTTCTTT

size: medium-sized
D: NA
V: TRBV30
J: TRBJ1-5
CDR3: CAWSNVDQPQHF
DNA: TGTGCCTGGAGTAATGTGGATCAGCCCCAGCATTTT

size: NA
D: TRBD1
V: TRBV28
J: TRBJ1-3
CDR3: CASSLFTGGTGNTIYF
DNA: TGTGCCAGCAGTTTATTTACAGGGGGAACAGGAAACACCATATATTTT

size: NA
D: NA
V: TRBV6-6
J: TRBJ1-3
CDR3: CASSTPQSSGNTIYF
DNA: TGTGCCAGCAGTACGCCACAGAGCTCTGGAAACACCATATATTTT

size: NA
D: NA
V: TRBV6-5
J: TRBJ2-2
CDR3: CASTLTGRGGELFF
DNA: TGTGCCAGCACCCTGACAGGGCGGGGTGGGGAGCTGTTTTTT

size: NA
D: NA
V: TRBV10-3
J: TRBJ1-1
CDR3: CAISVELNTEAFF
DNA: TGTGCCATCAGTGTAGAGTTGAACACTGAAGCTTTCTTT

size: NA
D: TRBD1
V: TRBV30
J: TRBJ1-2
CDR3: CAWTGGRGNYGYTF
DNA: TGTGCCTGGACGGGGGGCAGGGGGAACTATGGCTACACCTTC

size: NA
D: TRBD2
V: TRBV5-1
J: TRBJ2-4
CDR3: CASSLWGTSGLAKNIQYF
DNA: TGCGCCAGCAGCTTGTGGGGGACTAGCGGACTAGCCAAAAACATTCAGTACTTC

size: few
D: NA
V: TRBV5-1
J: TRBJ2-3
CDR3: CASSLVGAGSTDTQYF
DNA: TGCGCCAGCAGCTTGGTTGGGGCGGGGAGCACAGATACGCAGTATTTT